This paragraph reports one T cell receptor beta chain. What it recognizes is unknown. This PCR relied on a set of 60 Vbeta primers and 13 Jbeta primers. Here immunoSEQ multiplex PCR was the method, and the copy in TCRdb shows in-frame clones only, minus some. The profile shows roughly 250,000 clones, roughly 86% of them singletons. The source of the sample is a study of cytomegalovirus exposure and HLA in healthy donors. General study points: In an earlier analysis, in fewer than 700 donors, most V segments appeared productive either ~90% or ~30% of the time. Later examination showed HLA-associated TCR beta chains had greater clonal expansion than equally common others. Later work associated over 15,000 TCR beta sequences with HLA alleles at 0.05 false discovery rate. Later analysis demonstrated an association between a missense DCLRE1C variant and TCR beta V- and J-gene trimming.

Germline V gives CDR1 MGHDK, CDR2 SYGVNS. This CDR3 comprises 18 residues. The J segment lost 6 bases and the V segment lost 1 base, leaving 12 bases of the junction unmatched. The TCR was taken from a woman aged 40 to 50 in good health and CMV-seropositive. This chain connects TRBV25-1 to TRBJ2-1; 10 bases map to TRBD2. The sequencing input was PBMCs. CDR3 amino acids: CASSEFFQREGLGNEQFF. CDR3 in DNA: TGTGCCAGCAGTGAATTTTTCCAGCGGGAGGGCCTGGGCAATGAGCAGTTCTTC.